These 16 T cell receptor beta chains share one sample of origin, sequenced in a study of blood T cells in healthy people across ages. Using a J-beta primer mix together with a sample-barcoded 5' primer, a second PCR was run for roughly 6 to 12 cycles. TCRdb reprocessed the 5' RACE reads via MiXCR and lists one record per CDR3 protein. In the table there are about 1 million distinct CDR3 sequences, approximately 26% of which are singletons. These data also formed part of another study, on T cells of mothers and their children.

The sample comprised blood. Every receptor here comes from a girl aged 2 to 9 in good health.

The chain recombines TRBV10-3 with TRBJ2-1; D is unresolved. CDR3 length: 14 residues. V lost 2 bases to trimming and J lost 1 base, with 6 bases between them. Germline lookup yields CDR1 ENHRY and CDR2 SYGVKD. CDR3 coding DNA: TGTGCCATCAGTGAGGGCAGATCCTACAATGAGCAGTTCTTC. Translated: CAISEGRSYNEQFF.

This clonotype has a single count. The chain joins TRBV20-1 to TRBJ1-3; D gene ambiguous. CDR1 is DFQATT, CDR2 SNEGSKA, per germline (reference sequence). The CDR3 covers 17 residues. V lost 4 bases and J 4 bases, leaving 23 bases between the germline ends. CDR3 sequence: CSATRAKALGTGNTIYF. CDR3 DNA sequence: TGCAGTGCTACGCGGGCGAAGGCGTTGGGCACCGGAAACACCATATATTTT.

The V call is TRBV30, the J call TRBJ1-1, with unresolved D. The CDR3 runs 13 residues. Germline V lookup: CDR1 GTSNPN, CDR2 SVGIG (reference sequence). V gave up 2 bases and J gave up 1 base, with 8 bases separating them. The CDR3 nucleotides are TGTGCCTGGAGTAGGGCGGAGAACACTGAAGCTTTCTTT. This gives the protein CAWSRAENTEAFF.

The rearrangement uses TRBV6-6 and TRBJ1-5; 9 bases are a match to TRBD1. The CDR3 sequence is 15 residues long. V dropped 5 bases and J dropped 6; count of bases not matched to a gene: 8. The germline CDR1 and CDR2 sequences are MNHNY and SVGAGI (reference sequence). The CDR3 here is CASSKRDREAQPQHF. In DNA form, the CDR3 reads TGTGCCAGCAGTAAAAGGGACAGGGAGGCTCAGCCCCAGCATTTT.

The sample holds a few counts of this clonotype. The CDR3 loop reads CASSNLRTDAKTYEQYF. The CDR3 DNA is TGTGCCAGCTCAAACCTAAGGACGGACGCAAAGACCTACGAGCAGTACTTC. The V and J genes are TRBV18 and TRBJ2-5; no clear D gene. The DNA end is more similar to TRBJ2-7, so the J call may be wrong. In germline, CDR1 is KGHSH, CDR2 LQKENI. CDR3 size: 17 residues.

V gene TRBV20-1 combines with J gene TRBJ1-3; D remains ambiguous. This CDR3 is 13 amino acids long. Germline values: CDR1 DFQATT, CDR2 SNEGSKA (reference sequence). The V end was cut by 3 bases, the J end by 1 base, with 7 bases between. DNA of the CDR3: TGCAGTGCTAGGAGGCGATCTGGAAACACCATATATTTT. This codes for CSARRRSGNTIYF.

This sequence joins TRBV21-1 and TRBJ2-7. TRBV21-1 is deemed a pseudogene. The CDR3 sequence is 14 residues long. The CDR3 protein is CASNGPDGVYEQYF. DNA for the CDR3: TGTGCCAGCAACGGTCCGGACGGCGTCTACGAGCAGTACTTC.

This clonotype was counted a few times. The rearrangement joins TRBV29-1 to TRBJ1-1, with D perhaps TRBD1 (6 bases). In germline, CDR1 is SQVTM, CDR2 ANQGSEA. Between the trimmed V and J ends, which lost 6 bases and 0 bases, there was a span of 8 bases. CDR3 length equals 12 residues. CDR3 bases: TGCAGCGTCGACAGGATGAACACTGAAGCTTTCTTT. Amino acids: CSVDRMNTEAFF.

This clonotype was detected a few times. The chain employs TRBV24-1 and TRBJ2-5, with D possibly being TRBD2 (5 bases). The J call may be mistaken, given a closer DNA end match to TRBJ2-1. This CDR3 is 17 amino acids long. Germline V lookup: CDR1 KGHDR, CDR2 SFDVKD. The CDR3 loop reads CATSAPWAGMRSNEQFF. CDR3 nucleotide sequence: TGTGCCACCAGTGCCCCCTGGGCGGGCATGAGAAGCAATGAGCAGTTCTTC.

The chain is built from TRBV29-1 and TRBJ2-2; 7 bases agree with TRBD1. In germline, CDR1 is SQVTM, CDR2 ANQGSEA. Losses at the gene ends were 4 bases for V and 3 bases for J; bases not matched to a gene: 2. The CDR3 totals 13 residues. CDR3 residues: CSVAGQYTGELFF. CDR3 in DNA: TGCAGCGTTGCGGGACAGTACACCGGGGAGCTGTTTTTT.

The chain combines TRBV29-1 with TRBJ1-4; unclear D gene. Between the trimmed V and J ends, which lost 6 bases and 5 bases, there was a span of 10 bases. The germline gives CDR1 SQVTM, CDR2 ANQGSEA. The CDR3 contains 12 residues. The CDR3 DNA sequence: TGCAGCGTAGAATTAGACAATGAAAAACTGTTTTTT. This encodes CSVELDNEKLFF.

This rearrangement joins TRBV29-1 to TRBJ1-4; possible D gene TRBD1, 5 bases. Germline CDR1 is SQVTM and CDR2 is ANQGSEA. V was pared by 2 bases and J by 4 bases, with 8 bases between. This CDR3 is built from 13 residues. The CDR3: CSVEQGDNEKLFF. CDR3 coding DNA: TGCAGCGTTGAACAGGGTGATAATGAAAAACTGTTTTTT.

This chain connects TRBV12-3 or TRBV12-4 to TRBJ1-1; the match to TRBD1 covers 9 bases. This CDR3 comprises 14 residues. V lost 6 bases, J lost 4 bases, and 6 bases stayed unmatched. This chain's CDR3 is CASRKMTGGTEAFF. CDR3 DNA sequence: TGTGCCAGCAGAAAAATGACAGGGGGCACTGAAGCTTTCTTT.

This clonotype was counted between two and nine times. The V gene is TRBV7-7, the J gene TRBJ2-1; D is perhaps TRBD1 (6 bases). The germline CDR1 and CDR2 sequences are SSHAT and FNYEAQ (reference sequence). The CDR3 is made up of 13 amino acids. CDR3 coding DNA: TGTGCTAGCCAGCGGACAGCAAACAATGAGCAGTTCTTC. Its protein is CASQRTANNEQFF.

This clonotype has a handful of counts. The chain carries TRBV20-1 and TRBJ2-3; TRBD2 might be the D (5 bases). V lost 7 bases and J lost 3, with 20 bases in between. The CDR3 extends over 15 amino acids. Germline V lookup: CDR1 DFQATT, CDR2 SNEGSKA (reference sequence). CDR3 sequence: CSVPGRRAWTDTQYF. The CDR3 bases are TGCAGTGTTCCTGGGCGGCGGGCTTGGACAGATACGCAGTATTTT.

This clonotype has just a few counts. The V and J genes are TRBV10-3 and TRBJ2-7; TRBD2 matches at 15 bases. The length of the CDR3 is 16 residues. V was clipped by 6 bases and J by 2 bases; unmatched bases: 5. Looked up from germline, CDR1 is ENHRY and CDR2 is SYGVKD. In DNA form, the CDR3 reads TGTGCCATCAGGGGGACTAGCGGGGGGCTAACCTACGAGCAGTACTTC. Protein product: CAIRGTSGGLTYEQYF.